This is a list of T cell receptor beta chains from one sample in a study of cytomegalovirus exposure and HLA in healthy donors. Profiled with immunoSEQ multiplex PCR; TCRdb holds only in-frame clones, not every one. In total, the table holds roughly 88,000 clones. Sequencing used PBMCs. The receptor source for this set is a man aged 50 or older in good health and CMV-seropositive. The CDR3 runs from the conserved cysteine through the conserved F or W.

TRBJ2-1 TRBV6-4 CASSESSGSYNEQFF
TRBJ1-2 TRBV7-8 CASSEVHPSDYGYTF
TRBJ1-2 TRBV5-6 CASSLGQVSHGYTF
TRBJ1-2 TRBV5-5 CASNLWSARIREGF
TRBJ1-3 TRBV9 CASSLNRGSGNTIYF
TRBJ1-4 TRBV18 CASSPIATNEKLFF
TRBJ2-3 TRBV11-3 CASSLDADTQYF
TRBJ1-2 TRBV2 CASAEGPYGYTF
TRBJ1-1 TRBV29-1 CSGDRGTEAFF
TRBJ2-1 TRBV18 CASSRTSGWDEQFF
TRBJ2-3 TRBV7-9 CASSPTPLAGGPDTQYF
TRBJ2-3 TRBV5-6 CASSLDPYPSTDTQYF
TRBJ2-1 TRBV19 CASSGLAGAVDNEQFF
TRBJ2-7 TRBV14 CASSRSGVPYEQYF
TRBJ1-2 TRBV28 CASIENYGYTF
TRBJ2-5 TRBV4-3 CASSLSGETQYF
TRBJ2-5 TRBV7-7 CASSPGLAGRETQYF
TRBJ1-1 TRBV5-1 CASSNDRNTEAFF
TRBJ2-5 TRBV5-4 CASSLMTSSETQYF
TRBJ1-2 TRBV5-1 CASSFSGGNYGYTF
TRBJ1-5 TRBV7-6 CASSWDRDQPQHF
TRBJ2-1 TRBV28 CASSSTSHTFHEQFF
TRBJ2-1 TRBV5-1 CASMDGTLGGEQFF
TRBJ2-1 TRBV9 CASSSSGSRYNEQFF
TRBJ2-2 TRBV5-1 CASRPTGGNAGELFF
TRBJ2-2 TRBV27 CASSLKPTGELFF
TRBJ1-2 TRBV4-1 CASSQARGYGYTF
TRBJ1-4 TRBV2 CASSPLQGAKPEKLFF
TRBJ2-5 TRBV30 CAWSALTGYYF
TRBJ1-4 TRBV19 CASSISGQGSLGGEKLFF
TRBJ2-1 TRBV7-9 CASSISGRSYNEQFF
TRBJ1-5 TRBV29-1 CSVGLTDSNQPQHF
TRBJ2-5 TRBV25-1 CANSEGAGGPETQYF
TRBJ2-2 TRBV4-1 CASSQGLREITGELFF
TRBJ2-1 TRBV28 CASSPTGTSGGTPYNEQFF
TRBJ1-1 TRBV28 CASMLDRPVTEAFF
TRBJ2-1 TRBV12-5 CASGLRLAGLSSYNEQFF
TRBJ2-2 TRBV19 CASSLLGGTNTGELFF
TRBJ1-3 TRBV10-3 CAISDFSPSGNTIYF
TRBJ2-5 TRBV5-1 CASSLAGTGQETQYF
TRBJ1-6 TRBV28 CASSYLGQGAAPLHF
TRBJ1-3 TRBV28 CASKGGRGTIYF
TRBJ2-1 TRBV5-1 CASSSPSWAGSYNEQFF
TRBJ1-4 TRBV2 CASSGGGEKLFF
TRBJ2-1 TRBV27 CASTGASGLNEQFF
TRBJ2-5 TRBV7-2 CASSQRQTQYF
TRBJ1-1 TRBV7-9 CASSSHPGNTEAFF
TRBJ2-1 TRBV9 CASSPLTSGRRNEQFF
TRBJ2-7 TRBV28 CASSLALAAYEQYF
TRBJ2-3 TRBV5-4 CASSFDRGDTQYF
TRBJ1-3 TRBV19 CASSISGAGNTIYF
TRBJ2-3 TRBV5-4 CASSSDRDHTDTQYF
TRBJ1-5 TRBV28 CASSSDSFNQPQHF